Listed here are 4 T cell receptor beta chains from one sample, sequenced in a study of sequential checkpoint blockade in melanoma. Sequenced by immunoSEQ multiplex PCR; TCRdb stores in-frame clones only, minus some. The sample includes around 16,000 clones, approximately 93% seen only once; the top ten take 24%. As for treatment: randomized to nivolumab then ipilimumab (arm A) or the reverse (arm B). The sequencing used CD8+ T cells sorted from blood (inferred from file names), collected from a patient given nivolumab and ipilimumab in sequence. Receptors were obtained from a human donor with melanoma.

The chain links TRBV6-5 to TRBJ1-1; 10 positions agree with TRBD1. V lost 2 bases and J lost 4; bases outside the gene matches: 4. There are 15 residues in the CDR3. CDR1 is MNHEY and CDR2 is SVGAGI in the germline V gene. CDR3 amino acids: CASSYGTGALTEAFF. The CDR3 region has the DNA TGTGCCAGCAGTTACGGGACAGGGGCGCTCACTGAAGCTTTCTTT.

The CDR3 loop is CASNTITSSGELFF. The CDR3 DNA reads TGCGCCAGCAATACGATCACGAGCTCCGGGGAGCTGTTTTTT. The rearrangement links TRBV23-1 to TRBJ2-2; no definite D call. TRBV23-1 belongs to the ORF category, with a function that is uncertain. Trimming cost V 7 bases and J 6 bases, with 15 bases left between them. This CDR3 contains 14 residues.

The chain recombines TRBV2 with TRBJ2-7, with D perhaps TRBD2 (5 bases). The CDR3 consists of 13 residues. V lost 3 bases to trimming and J lost 4 bases, with 10 bases between them. The germline V gene encodes CDR1 SNHLY and CDR2 FYNNEI. The CDR3 coding sequence is TGTGCCAGCAGTGATATGACGGGGTACGAGCAGTACGTC. Protein product: CASSDMTGYEQYV.

This clone was seen a handful of times. This chain links TRBV25-1 with TRBJ1-6; D call uncertain. V lost 7 bases and J 7 bases, leaving 11 bases between the germline ends. The germline gives CDR1 MGHDK, CDR2 SYGVNS. This CDR3 is 13 amino acids long. The CDR3: CASNSGWNSPLHF. In DNA form, the CDR3 reads TGTGCCAGCAATAGTGGTTGGAATTCACCCCTCCACTTT.